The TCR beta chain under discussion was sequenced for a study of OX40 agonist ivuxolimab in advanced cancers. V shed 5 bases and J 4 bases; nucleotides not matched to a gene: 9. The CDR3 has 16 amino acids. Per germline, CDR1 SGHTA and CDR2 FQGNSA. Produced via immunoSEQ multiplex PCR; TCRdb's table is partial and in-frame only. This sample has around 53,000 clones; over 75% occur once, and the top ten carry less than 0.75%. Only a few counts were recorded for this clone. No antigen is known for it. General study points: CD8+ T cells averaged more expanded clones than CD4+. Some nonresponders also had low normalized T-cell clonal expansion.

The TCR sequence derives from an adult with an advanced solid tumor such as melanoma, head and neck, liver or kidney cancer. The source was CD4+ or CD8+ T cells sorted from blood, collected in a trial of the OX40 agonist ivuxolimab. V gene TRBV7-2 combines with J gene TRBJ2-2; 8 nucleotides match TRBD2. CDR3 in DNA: TGTGCCAGCAGCCAGCTACCGGGAGGGGTCACCGGGGAGCTGTTTTTT. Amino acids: CASSQLPGGVTGELFF.